The text below deals with one TCR beta chain. Its antigen remains unidentified. The investigators amplified TCR beta CDR3 regions from RNA transcripts. A set of HTBI primers served as the primers for a first-round RT-PCR of the TCR CDR3. Using its own MiXCR run on the multiplex PCR reads, TCRdb lists one record per CDR3 protein. The sample lists 280,000 or so distinct CDR3 sequences, roughly 15% seen once, with under 35% in the top ten. The data are from a study of T cells in Graves' hyperthyroidism and ophthalmopathy. General study results and limits: A 13 V-J signature model discriminated ophthalmopathy versus stable hyperthyroidism. Onset of ophthalmopathy came a median 6.5 months after the model predicted it.

The receptor was derived from a woman aged 45-59 years with Graves' hyperthyroidism that later progressed to Graves' ophthalmopathy. Material for sequencing was blood.

This CDR3 is CASSLLGQGNSPLHF. CDR3 coding DNA: TGTGCCAGCAGTTTGCTGGGACAGGGGAATTCACCCCTCCACTTT. The V gene is TRBV28, the J gene TRBJ1-6; 10 nucleotides match TRBD1. J was trimmed by 7 bases and V by 3 bases; bases with no gene match: 3. The germline V gene has CDR1 MDHEN and CDR2 SYDVKM. The CDR3 extends over 15 amino acids.